This is a list of T cell receptor beta chains from one sample in a study of T-cell memory formation after mild COVID-19. MiXCR, run by TCRdb on the 5' RACE reads, gives a single entry per CDR3 protein. The sample comprises 300,000 to 350,000 distinct CDR3 sequences, over 10% of which are singletons, and 20% to 25% rests with the top ten. Material: PBMCs or a T cell subset sorted from them (not recorded which). Every receptor here comes from a man aged 18 to 30 who had mild COVID-19 (a few samples of this study predate the infection). Cell type and time point are not known. CDR3s include the opening cysteine and the closing phenylalanine or tryptophan. A D gene is named only where the DNA matches it firmly. The size field is filled for only some rows; it gives once, few, many or a size class.

d_call: TRBD2; v_call: TRBV20-1; clone_size: few; j_call: TRBJ2-7; cdr3_nt: TGCAGTGCTAGAGATGAGATGTCTAGCGGATCCTACGAGCAGTACTTC; cdr3_aa: CSARDEMSSGSYEQYF
d_call: .; v_call: TRBV7-6; clone_size: .; j_call: TRBJ1-1; cdr3_nt: TGTGCCAGCAGCTCGGCTGGACACCAGAACACTGAAGCTTTCTTT; cdr3_aa: CASSSAGHQNTEAFF
d_call: .; v_call: TRBV7-9; clone_size: .; j_call: TRBJ2-1; cdr3_nt: TGTGCCAGCAGCTCCGGGGAAAGCGTCTACAATGAGCAGTTCTTC; cdr3_aa: CASSSGESVYNEQFF
d_call: .; v_call: TRBV12-3/TRBV12-4; clone_size: few; j_call: TRBJ2-1; cdr3_nt: TGTGCCAGCAGACAGGGTGGGAATGAGCAGTTCTTC; cdr3_aa: CASRQGGNEQFF
d_call: TRBD2; v_call: TRBV9; clone_size: .; j_call: TRBJ2-5; cdr3_nt: TGTGCCAGCAGCCCCAGCGGGGGGGTAATAGAGACCCAGTACTTC; cdr3_aa: CASSPSGGVIETQYF
d_call: .; v_call: TRBV15; clone_size: .; j_call: TRBJ1-6; cdr3_nt: TGTGCCACCAGCAGAACTCGGCTGGGTAATTCACCCCTCCACTTT; cdr3_aa: CATSRTRLGNSPLHF
d_call: .; v_call: TRBV7-7; clone_size: few; j_call: TRBJ2-5; cdr3_nt: TGTGCCAGCAGCTTAGGCCTAGGGATCGGGAAGACCCAGTACTTC; cdr3_aa: CASSLGLGIGKTQYF
d_call: TRBD1; v_call: TRBV12-3/TRBV12-4; clone_size: few; j_call: TRBJ1-2; cdr3_nt: TGTGCCAGCAGCCAGGGACAGGGGGGGGGTGGCTACACCTTC; cdr3_aa: CASSQGQGGGGYTF
d_call: TRBD2; v_call: TRBV28; clone_size: .; j_call: TRBJ2-1; cdr3_nt: TGTGCCAGCAGAACTAGCGGAATCTACAATGAGCAGTTCTTC; cdr3_aa: CASRTSGIYNEQFF
d_call: TRBD2; v_call: TRBV9; clone_size: .; j_call: TRBJ2-7; cdr3_nt: TGTGCCAGCAGCGTTGGCCCGGGGGGGCCGGGGGAGCAGTACTTC; cdr3_aa: CASSVGPGGPGEQYF
d_call: .; v_call: TRBV28; clone_size: .; j_call: TRBJ2-2; cdr3_nt: TGTGCCAGCAGTCCTACTCTGAGCTGGGAAACCGGGGAGCTGTTTTTT; cdr3_aa: CASSPTLSWETGELFF